This T cell receptor beta chain came from a study of cytotoxic CD8 clonotypes in ibrutinib-treated CLL (dated by TCRdb to the early 2020s). Turning to the overall study: In this cohort, approximately 15 patients were treatment-naive and 11 to 12 were relapsed/refractory, while 17 to 18 had unmutated IGHV. Responses were partial in roughly 25 patients and complete in 2; after median about 70 months follow-up, some 14 stayed in remission and approximately twelve progressed. Response samples were taken after a median of 12 months on treatment, ranging from roughly 6 to 36 months. An average of around 250,000 productive templates and roughly 94,000 productive rearrangements was obtained per sample. Longitudinal samples were obtainable from about 30% of the roughly 90 participants in the trial. Cryopreserved peripheral blood mononuclear cells were obtained prior to treatment, at the time of response, and at either disease progression or sustained remission. All remission and progressive disease samples were collected while patients were still receiving ibrutinib.

The time point label on this specimen signifies: roughly 23 months on ibrutinib. For TCR beta library preparation, about 2 micrograms of genomic DNA were isolated from cryopreserved PBMCs. Longitudinal blood samples from CLL patients on ibrutinib monotherapy were analyzed using high-throughput TCR beta sequencing. The patients were enrolled in a single-center, open-label phase 2 trial of ibrutinib monotherapy. A MiSeq instrument was used for deep resolution sequencing, which targeted depths ranging from 1 in 1 million up to 1 in 200,000 T cells, with coverage averaging 10x for each clonotype. TCR beta libraries were generated with the immunoSEQ hsTCRB Kit. Per the source publication's procedure: ImmunoSEQ Data Assistant and ImmunoSEQ Analyzer were used for data analysis, and V, D and J genes were assigned according to IMGT definitions. Clonality, which ranges from 0 to 1, was calculated as one minus the normalized Shannon entropy of productive rearrangement frequencies. Only overrepresented clonotypes making up at least 0.05% of the repertoire of each patient were included in the public clonotype analysis. Some 14 age-matched healthy donor repertoires from immuneACCESS served as clonality controls. The source is immuneACCESS, and TCRdb retained only in-frame sequences with V and J called. Part of the clones is not carried over; for the studies checked, unresolved V genes explain less than half of this, and the remainder is unexplained. V and J calls and clone size are as listed in that table; D and trimming were resolved from the DNA. The sample table shows hundreds of thousands of clones, and 70% are seen once. The top ten clonotypes cover 15% of the sample.

Study-wide findings and limitations: Public clonotypes were rare and either shrank or stayed stable during treatment, and the rise in clonality at ibrutinib response reflected expansion of private clonotypes. Baseline clonality exceeded that of age-matched healthy donors and correlated strongly with circulating CD8+ T-cell counts. Lymph node repertoires were not examined, and the timing of sampling was not matched between patients in sustained remission and those whose disease progressed. Clonality increased at ibrutinib response, stayed stable in sustained remission, and fell back toward baseline at progression.

Regarding this clone: Its antigen is still unknown. No qualities accompany the bases; no much larger clone lies one base away.

Taken from cysteine to phenylalanine, the CDR3 has 13 residues. The read is trimmed to its CDR3 DNA, 39 bases read in frame from base 1. V gives up 4 bases and J gives up 5 bases, and the segment between their germline ends measures 11 bases. The CDR1 and CDR2 encoded by the germline V gene are SGHAT and FQNNGV. This clonotype was obtained from a human donor with chronic lymphocytic leukemia. This chain joins TRBV11-2 to TRBJ1-1, with no reliable assignment of the D segment. Sample: PBMCs, taken after 24 months of ibrutinib treatment. The DNA reads as follows: TGTGCCAGCAGCTCTGATTGGCGGACTGAAGCTTTCTTT. Its product reads: CASSSDWRTEAFF.